Here is one TCR beta chain with its context. Germline CDR1 reads GTSNPN; CDR2 reads SVGIG (reference sequence). Trimming took off 5 bases at V and 4 bases at J, with 11 bases between the two ends. This CDR3 contains 12 residues. The data stem from a study of shared clonotypes between healthy human individuals. Naive CD8 isolation took CD45RO-negative cells positively selected for CCR7 and excluded terminally differentiated effector memory CD45RA+ cells. TCRdb keeps only in-frame clones here, not all; method: immunoSEQ multiplex PCR. The repertoire includes roughly 1,800,000 clones, about 95% of them detected once, and under 1.5% sits in the top ten.

The V and J genes are TRBV30 and TRBJ1-2; D possibly corresponds to TRBD1 (6 bases). This TCR was sampled from a man in his late teens or twenties in good health. The sequencing input was naive CD8+ T cells sorted from blood. The CDR3 sequence is CAWHRTVYGYTF. The CDR3 coding sequence is TGTGCCTGGCATCGGACAGTCTATGGCTACACCTTC.